This T cell receptor (beta chain) was recorded in a study of blood T cell repertoires in COVID-19. Background on the study: PBMCs, B-cell-depleted T cells, or T cells were the source of the cDNA or gDNA that made up the material.

Trimming removed 3 bases from V and 3 bases from J, with 5 bases in between. This CDR3 comprises 12 residues. The germline V gene encodes CDR1 LNHDA and CDR2 SQIVND (reference sequence). The Seattle patients joined while their infection was active and were tracked longitudinally afterward. Only in-frame clones appear in the TCRdb table, and some are missing; sequencing was by immunoSEQ multiplex PCR. This table holds roughly 310,000 clones, about nine tenths found once. The gene calls are TRBV19 and TRBJ1-2; D not resolved. This clonotype originated in a woman in her 30s with COVID-19, enrolled during active disease. Sequenced sample: peripheral blood. The CDR3 DNA follows: TGTGCCAGTAGTATGAGGGACTATGGCTACACCTTC. It yields the protein CASSMRDYGYTF.